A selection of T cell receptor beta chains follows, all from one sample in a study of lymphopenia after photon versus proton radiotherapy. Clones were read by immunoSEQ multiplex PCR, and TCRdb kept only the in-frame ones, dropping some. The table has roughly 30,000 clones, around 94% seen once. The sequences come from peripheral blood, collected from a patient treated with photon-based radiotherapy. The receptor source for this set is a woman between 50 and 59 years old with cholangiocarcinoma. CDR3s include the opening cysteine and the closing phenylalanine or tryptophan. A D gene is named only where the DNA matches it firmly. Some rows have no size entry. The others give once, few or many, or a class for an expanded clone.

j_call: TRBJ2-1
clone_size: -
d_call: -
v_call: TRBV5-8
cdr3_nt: TGTGCCAGCAGCTTGGAACAGGGCAGCGAGCAGTTCTTC
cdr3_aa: CASSLEQGSEQFF

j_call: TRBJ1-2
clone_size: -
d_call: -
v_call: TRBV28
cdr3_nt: TGTGCCAGCTCGACAGGTTATGGCTACACCTTC
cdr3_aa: CASSTGYGYTF

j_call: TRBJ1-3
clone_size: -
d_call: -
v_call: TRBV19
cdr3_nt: TGTGCCAGTAGTATAGGGACCATCTCTGGAAACACCATATATTTT
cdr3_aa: CASSIGTISGNTIYF

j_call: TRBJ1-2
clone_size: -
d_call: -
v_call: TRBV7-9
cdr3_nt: TGTGCCAGCAGCTTAGTAGGGGCCGAAGGTGGTGGCTACACCTTC
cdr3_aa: CASSLVGAEGGGYTF

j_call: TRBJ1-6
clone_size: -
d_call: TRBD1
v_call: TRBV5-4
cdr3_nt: TGTGCCAGCAGCCGCGGACAGGGCCAGAGCTCCTATAATTCACCCCTCCACTTT
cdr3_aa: CASSRGQGQSSYNSPLHF

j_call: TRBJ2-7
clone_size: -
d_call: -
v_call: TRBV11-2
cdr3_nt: TGTGCCAGCAGCTTAGATACTGGCAGGGCGGGCGAGCAGTACTTC
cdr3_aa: CASSLDTGRAGEQYF

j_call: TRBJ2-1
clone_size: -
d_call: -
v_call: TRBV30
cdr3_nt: TGTGCCTGGAGGAGGGAGGGGGGTGAGCAGTTCTTC
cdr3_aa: CAWRREGGEQFF

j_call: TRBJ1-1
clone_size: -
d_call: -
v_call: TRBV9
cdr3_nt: TGTGCCAGCAGCGTATCTGTGACAGCAAACACTGAAGCTTTCTTT
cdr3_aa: CASSVSVTANTEAFF

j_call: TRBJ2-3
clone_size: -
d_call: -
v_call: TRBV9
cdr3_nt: TGTGCCAGCAGCGCCAACAGACTAGACTCGCCAGATACGCAGTATTTT
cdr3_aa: CASSANRLDSPDTQYF

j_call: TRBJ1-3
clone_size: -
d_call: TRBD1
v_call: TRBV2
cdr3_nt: TGTGCCAGCAGTGAAACCGGGACAGGGGGTCAAAACACCATATATTTT
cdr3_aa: CASSETGTGGQNTIYF

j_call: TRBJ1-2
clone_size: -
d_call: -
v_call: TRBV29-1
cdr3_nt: TGCAGCGTTGAAACTGGAGGCTACACCTTC
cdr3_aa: CSVETGGYTF

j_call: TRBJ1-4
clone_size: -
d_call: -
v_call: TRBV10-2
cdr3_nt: TGCGCCAGCAGTGATAGGGTTGAAAAACTGTTTTTT
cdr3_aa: CASSDRVEKLFF

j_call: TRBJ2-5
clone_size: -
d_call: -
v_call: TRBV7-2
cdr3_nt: TGTGCCAGCAGCGCCGGGCGCCCTGAGACCCAGTACTTC
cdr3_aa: CASSAGRPETQYF

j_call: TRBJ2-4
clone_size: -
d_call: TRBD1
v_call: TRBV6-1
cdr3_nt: TGTGCCAGCAGGTCCGGGACAGGGAAAAACATTCAGTACTTC
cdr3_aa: CASRSGTGKNIQYF

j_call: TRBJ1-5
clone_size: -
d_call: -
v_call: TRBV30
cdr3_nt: TGTGCCTGGAGTCTGTCAACGGGCAATCAGCCCCAGCATTTT
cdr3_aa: CAWSLSTGNQPQHF

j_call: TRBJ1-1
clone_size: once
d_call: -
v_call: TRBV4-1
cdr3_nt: TGCGCCAGCAGCCAAGACGGAGGGACGAACACTGAAGCTTTCTTT
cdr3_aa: CASSQDGGTNTEAFF

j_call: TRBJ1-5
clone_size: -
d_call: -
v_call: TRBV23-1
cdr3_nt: TGCGCCAGCAGTCAATCGAGCCGCGTCCGGAGCGATACGGGGGTCCAAAATAGCAATCAGCCCCAGCATTTT
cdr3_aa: CASSQSSRVRSDTGVQNSNQPQHF

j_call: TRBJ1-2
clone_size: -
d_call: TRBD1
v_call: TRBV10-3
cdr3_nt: TGTGCCTCCCTCCCCACTGGGTGGCAGGGGGCGCGTGGCTACACCTTC
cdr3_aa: CASLPTGWQGARGYTF

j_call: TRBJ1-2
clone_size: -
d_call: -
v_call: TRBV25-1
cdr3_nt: TGTGCCAGCTCCGAGGACACCTATGGCTACACCTTC
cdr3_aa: CASSEDTYGYTF

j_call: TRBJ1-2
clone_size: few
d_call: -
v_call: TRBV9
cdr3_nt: TGTGCCAGCAGCGTAGAGGAGGGGATGGCCCTCCATGGCTACACCTTC
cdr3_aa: CASSVEEGMALHGYTF

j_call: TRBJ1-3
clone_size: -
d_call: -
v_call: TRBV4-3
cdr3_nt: TGCGCCAGCAGCCCACAAACAGGGTTTGGAAACACCATATATTTT
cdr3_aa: CASSPQTGFGNTIYF

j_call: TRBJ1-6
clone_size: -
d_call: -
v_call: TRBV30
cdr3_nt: TGTGCCTGGAGTGTGGGCCAGAATTCACCCCTCCACTTT
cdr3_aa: CAWSVGQNSPLHF

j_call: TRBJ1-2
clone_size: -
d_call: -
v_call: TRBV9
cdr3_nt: TGTGCCAGCAGCTCATACAGGGATGGCTACACCTTC
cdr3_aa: CASSSYRDGYTF